Listed here is a single T cell receptor beta chain. As yet, its antigen is unknown. Use of 60 Vbeta and 13 Jbeta primers characterized the PCR. Profiling relied on immunoSEQ multiplex PCR, and the TCRdb table lists in-frame clones only, not all of them. The sample includes 200,000 to 250,000 clones, about 85% of them seen just once. This sample is drawn from a study of cytomegalovirus exposure and HLA in healthy donors. Study-level information: About 80 million unique TCR sequences came from HLA-typed donors in an early release. Notes on the study in general: High sensitivity and specificity were reportedly achieved when the classifier diagnosed cytomegalovirus status. An assumption of roughly uniform sequencing depth across donors underlay the presence/absence analyses.

The CDR3 is 17 residues long. Trimming at V came to 0 bases and at J to 5 bases, leaving 10 bases not matched to a gene. Per germline, CDR1 ENHRY and CDR2 SYGVKD. Absent from the records is this donor's CMV serostatus. The rearrangement joins TRBV10-3 to TRBJ2-4; TRBD1 matches at 7 bases. Specimen: PBMCs. The TCR originated in a human donor in good health. The CDR3 reads CAISESVQGVGENIQYF. As DNA, the CDR3 is TGTGCCATCAGTGAGTCGGTGCAGGGGGTCGGCGAAAACATTCAGTACTTC.